The 27 T cell receptor beta chains reported below all come from one sample, sequenced in a study of shared T cell receptors in the human thymus. Sequencing used immunoSEQ multiplex PCR; TCRdb keeps in-frame clones, though not all of them. This table has about 660,000 clones, 88% appearing once. The sample was also linked to a second study, of human thymus T cells.

What was sequenced was thymocytes. The receptor source for this set is a boy younger than two with a congenital heart defect.

The chain is built from TRBV30 and TRBJ2-1; 8 bases map to TRBD2. The germline V gene encodes CDR1 GTSNPN and CDR2 SVGIG (reference sequence). J gave up 7 bases and V 0 bases, and 11 bases lay outside the gene matches. CDR3 length: 16 amino acids. This CDR3 is CAWSVRTSGPPNEQFF. The CDR3 coding sequence is TGTGCCTGGAGTGTACGTACTAGCGGTCCCCCGAATGAGCAGTTCTTC.

CDR3 nucleotide sequence: TGTGCCAGCGAGTCGGGGAACGAGCAGTACTTC. It yields the protein CASESGNEQYF. V is TRBV2 and J is TRBJ2-7, with D possibly being TRBD2 (5 bases). V shed 8 bases and J shed 5 bases, with 10 bases lying between them. The CDR3 is 11 amino acids. CDR1 and CDR2 from the germline V gene are SNHLY and FYNNEI.

With regard to this clone: At one boundary the junction diverges from the germline segment, which might be a read error. The sample contains more than one DNA sequence encoding this CDR3. V usage is TRBV15 and J usage is TRBJ2-6, with D perhaps matching TRBD1 or TRBD2 (7 bases each). This CDR3 is built from 18 residues. Germline V CDR1 and CDR2: LNHNV, YYDKDF (reference sequence). CDR3 amino acids: CATSGETGRPSGANVLTF. The DNA for the CDR3 is TGCGCCACCAGCGGGGAGACAGGGAGGCCCTCTGGGGCCAACGTCCTGACTTTC. The whole variable domain, filled in from reference TRBV15 and TRBJ2-6, reads DAMVIQNPRYQVTQFGKPVTLSCSQTLNHNVMYWYQQKSSQAPKLLFHYYDKDFNNEADTPDNFQSRRPNTSFCFLDIRSPGLGDTAMYLCATSGETGRPSGANVLTFGAGSRLTVL.

This chain uses TRBV6-5 with TRBJ1-1, with 7 nucleotides matching TRBD1. V shed 4 bases, J shed 11 bases, and the junction held 13 bases outside the gene matches. Germline values: CDR1 MNHEY, CDR2 SVGAGI. CDR3 size: 14 residues. CDR3 loop: CASSSDGAGGMAFF. In DNA form, the CDR3 reads TGTGCCAGCAGTTCCGATGGGGCAGGGGGTATGGCTTTCTTT.

This chain connects TRBV20-1 to TRBJ2-1; D gene uncertain. The germline V gene encodes CDR1 DFQATT and CDR2 SNEGSKA (reference sequence). The CDR3 consists of 10 residues. The CDR3 region is CSPPRDEQFF. The DNA for the CDR3 is TGCAGCCCCCCCCGGGATGAGCAGTTCTTC.

The genes are TRBV5-6 and TRBJ2-5; no definite D call. Trimming removed 4 bases at V and 4 bases at J, with 14 bases between. Germline V lookup: CDR1 SGHDT, CDR2 YYEEEE. This CDR3 has 14 residues. The CDR3 DNA is TGTGCCAGCAGCCCCAATCTGGCAGGAGAGACCCAGTACTTC. Its protein is CASSPNLAGETQYF.

The chain links TRBV19 to TRBJ2-7; 9 bases are shared with TRBD1. Germline CDR1 is LNHDA and CDR2 is SQIVND (reference sequence). The CDR3 contains 15 residues. V lost 6 bases and J lost 2; bases outside the gene matches: 8. The CDR3 loop is CASRTGDRAPYEQYF. In DNA, the CDR3 is TGTGCCAGTAGGACCGGGGACAGGGCGCCCTACGAGCAGTACTTC. Full variable domain (remainder filled in from reference TRBV19 and TRBJ2-7): DGGITQSPKYLFRKEGQNVTLSCEQNLNHDAMYWYRQDPGQGLRLIYYSQIVNDFQKGDIAEGYSVSREKKESFPLTVTSAQKNPTAFYLCASRTGDRAPYEQYFGPGTRLTVT.

The chain has TRBV4-2 and TRBJ2-3; 7 positions agree with TRBD2. This CDR3 is 16 amino acids long. V lost 3 bases and J lost 1; bases outside the gene matches: 7. The germline V gene encodes CDR1 LGHNA and CDR2 YNFKEQ. The CDR3 nucleotides read TGTGCCAGCAGCCAGGAGGCGGGAGTCGGCACAGATACGCAGTATTTT. Residues: CASSQEAGVGTDTQYF.

The chain has TRBV6-5 and TRBJ2-5, with 10 bases lining up with TRBD1. The V and J ends lost 6 bases and 1 base, in that order; junction bases with no gene match: 5. Germline assignment: CDR1 MNHEY and CDR2 SVGAGI. This CDR3 is 15 amino acids long. The CDR3 loop reads CASRWDRGSQETQYF. CDR3 sequence (DNA): TGTGCCAGCAGATGGGACAGGGGAAGCCAAGAGACCCAGTACTTC.

The chain recombines TRBV4-2 with TRBJ2-3; 8 nucleotides match TRBD2. The V and J ends lost 3 bases and 7 bases, in that order; junction bases with no gene match: 6. Germline lookup yields CDR1 LGHNA and CDR2 YNFKEQ. This CDR3 is built from 14 residues. CDR3 in DNA: TGTGCCAGCAGCCAGGCTAGCGGGTTAAATACGCAGTATTTT. It is translated as CASSQASGLNTQYF.

CDR3 sequence: CASSQALLRSAYYEQYF. The CDR3 DNA sequence: TGCGCCAGCAGCCAAGCCCTTCTTCGTAGCGCATACTACGAGCAGTACTTC. V and J are TRBV4-3 and TRBJ2-7; the D gene is possibly TRBD2 (5 bases). The CDR3 runs to 17 residues. The V end was cut by 1 base, the J end by 3 bases, with 19 bases between. Germline V gene sequence: CDR1 LGHNA, CDR2 YSLEER.

This clone was detected only once. The chain has TRBV4-3 and TRBJ2-2, with D possibly being TRBD2 (5 bases). Trimming left V 0 bases short and J 7 bases short, with 12 bases between. CDR3 length equals 15 residues. Looked up from germline, CDR1 is LGHNA and CDR2 is YSLEER. The CDR3: CASSQDHGVGGELFF. The CDR3 nucleotides read TGCGCCAGCAGCCAAGACCACGGGGTCGGCGGGGAGCTGTTTTTT.

The genes are TRBV4-1 and TRBJ2-1, with D tentatively TRBD1 (6 bases). The V gene's germline CDR1 is MGHRA and CDR2 YSYEKL. The CDR3 runs to 16 residues. V gave up 3 bases and J gave up 5 bases, with 17 bases separating them. The CDR3 region is CASSHNRVSVHNEQFF. CDR3 coding DNA: TGCGCCAGCAGCCACAACAGGGTCTCTGTCCACAATGAGCAGTTCTTC.

The chain combines TRBV5-6 with TRBJ1-1; D perhaps matches TRBD1 (5 bases). The CDR3 has 14 amino acids. CDR1 is SGHDT and CDR2 is YYEEEE in the germline V gene. With 4 bases removed from V and 0 bases from J, the gap between germline ends came to 10 bases. As DNA, the CDR3 is TGTGCCAGCAGCACCGGACACCTGAACACTGAAGCTTTCTTT. It specifies CASSTGHLNTEAFF. The whole variable domain, remainder taken from reference TRBV5-6 and TRBJ1-1, is DAGVTQSPTHLIKTRGQQVTLRCSPKSGHDTVSWYQQALGQGPQFIFQYYEEEERQRGNFPDRFSGHQFPNYSSELNVNALLLGDSALYLCASSTGHLNTEAFFGQGTRLTVV.

CDR3 nucleotides: TGCGCCAGCAGCCAAGATAGGGCGGAACTAGCGGGGGAGGTCTACGAGCAGTACTTC. Translated: CASSQDRAELAGEVYEQYF. The gene calls are TRBV4-3 and TRBJ2-7, with 11 bases fitting TRBD2. J lost 3 bases, V lost 0 bases, and 13 bases had no gene match. Germline V lookup: CDR1 LGHNA, CDR2 YSLEER. The CDR3 is made up of 19 amino acids.

CDR3 in amino acids: CASSPDRGSSSYNEQFF. The DNA of the CDR3 is TGTGCCAGCAGTCCCGACAGGGGATCCAGCTCCTACAATGAGCAGTTCTTC. The V call is TRBV27, the J call TRBJ2-1, with 8 bases that match TRBD1. The CDR3 has 17 amino acids. Germline CDR1 and CDR2: MNHEY and SMNVEV (reference sequence). V gave up 5 bases and J gave up 0 bases; unmatched junction bases: 9.

V gene TRBV7-9 combines with J gene TRBJ2-1; 11 nucleotides match TRBD2. CDR1 and CDR2 (germline): SEHNR, FQNEAQ (reference sequence). V was clipped by 5 bases and J by 6 bases; unmatched bases: 9. CDR3 length equals 16 residues. The CDR3: CASSPSLAGGPNEQFF. Written as DNA, the CDR3 is TGTGCCAGCAGCCCTAGTCTAGCGGGAGGACCCAATGAGCAGTTCTTC.

This chain joins TRBV30 and TRBJ1-4; 7 bases line up with TRBD1. CDR3 size: 14 residues. J was trimmed by 6 bases and V by 4 bases; bases with no gene match: 8. In germline, CDR1 is GTSNPN, CDR2 SVGIG (reference sequence). CDR3 residues: CAWTQGGADEKLFF. Written as DNA, the CDR3 is TGTGCCTGGACCCAGGGGGGCGCGGATGAAAAACTGTTTTTT. The variable domain in full, with the rest retrieved from reference TRBV30 and TRBJ1-4, is SQTIHQWPATLVQPVGSPLSLECTVEGTSNPNLYWYRQAAGRGLQLLFYSVGIGQISSEVPQNLSASRPQDRQFILSSKKLLLSDSGFYLCAWTQGGADEKLFFGSGTQLSVL.

The gene calls are TRBV5-5 and TRBJ1-2; D gene ambiguous. The CDR3 loop spans 14 amino acids. V shed 1 base and J shed 6 bases, with 13 bases lying between them. Germline CDR1 SGHKS, CDR2 YYEKEE (reference sequence). In DNA form, the CDR3 reads TGTGCCAGCAGCTTGTCACAAGGAGTCAATGGCTACACCTTC. The encoded protein is CASSLSQGVNGYTF.

With regard to this clone: Different DNA sequences within this sample yield the same CDR3. The rearrangement links TRBV27 to TRBJ2-7, with D tentatively TRBD2 (6 bases). CDR3 length: 13 residues. V was cut by 0 bases and J by 7 bases, with 10 bases left in between. Germline V gene data show CDR1 as MNHEY and CDR2 as SMNVEV (reference sequence). The CDR3 DNA reads as TGTGCCAGCAGTTTATCTCCAGGGAGGGAGCAGTACTTC. It codes for CASSLSPGREQYF.

This clone was seen just once. The V gene is TRBV2, the J gene TRBJ2-6, with TRBD1 matching 8 bases. In germline, CDR1 is SNHLY, CDR2 FYNNEI. This CDR3 contains 19 residues. The trim removed 6 bases at V and 0 bases at J, leaving 13 bases unmatched. CDR3 residues: CASSPVRGQALSGANVLTF. The DNA of the CDR3 is TGTGCCAGCAGCCCCGTACGGGGACAGGCGCTCTCTGGGGCCAACGTCCTGACTTTC.

The J gene is TRBJ2-3, the V gene TRBV7-9; 9 bases line up with TRBD2. Germline CDR1 is SEHNR and CDR2 is FQNEAQ (reference sequence). V lost 2 bases, J lost 3 bases, and 9 bases stayed unmatched. The CDR3 runs 17 residues. CDR3 sequence: CASSLRAGGGRTDTQYF. In DNA form, the CDR3 reads TGTGCCAGCAGCTTAAGGGCGGGAGGGGGCAGGACAGATACGCAGTATTTT.

This chain links TRBV6-5 with TRBJ1-1; 7 bases are a match to TRBD1. Trimming cost V 8 bases and J 0 bases; bases outside gene matches: 9. The CDR3 runs 15 residues. Germline V lookup: CDR1 MNHEY, CDR2 SVGAGI. The CDR3 here is CASGLLGQVNTEAFF. In DNA, the CDR3 is TGTGCCAGCGGTCTACTAGGACAGGTGAACACTGAAGCTTTCTTT.

The chain recombines TRBV28 with TRBJ2-7; 8 bases map to TRBD2. From germline, CDR1 is MDHEN and CDR2 SYDVKM. V dropped 5 bases and J dropped 2; count of bases not matched to a gene: 14. CDR3 length: 17 amino acids. The CDR3 DNA reads TGTGCCAGCAGTACCCCGAGTCACAGCGGGAGAACCTACGAGCAGTACTTC. Its translation: CASSTPSHSGRTYEQYF.

Concerning this clone: At one boundary the junction diverges from the germline segment, which might be a read error. J is TRBJ1-1 and V is TRBV14, with a tentative D call TRBD1 (6 bases). Germline V gives CDR1 SGHDN, CDR2 FVKESK. The CDR3 contains 15 residues. CDR3 region: CASSQAMRGNSEAFF. The CDR3 DNA reads TGTGCCAGCAGCCAAGCGATGAGGGGGAACTCTGAAGCTTTCTTT.

The chain has TRBV10-1 and TRBJ2-7; 14 positions match TRBD2. The V segment lost 2 bases and the J segment 5 bases; nucleotides outside the gene matches: 2. Germline V gene sequence: CDR1 WNHNN, CDR2 SYGVQD (reference sequence). This CDR3 has 15 amino acids. CDR3 in amino acids: CASSEPGLAGDEQYF. In nucleotides, the CDR3 is TGCGCCAGCAGTGAGCCGGGACTAGCGGGAGACGAGCAGTACTTC.

This clone was seen more than once but under ten times. The chain employs TRBV28 and TRBJ2-3; tentative D call: TRBD2 (6 bases). This CDR3 spans 14 amino acids. The V gene lost 2 bases and the J gene lost 3 bases, with 9 bases spanning the gap. Germline CDR1 and CDR2: MDHEN and SYDVKM. In nucleotides, the CDR3 is TGTGCCAGCAGTTTACTGGGGAGGACAGATACGCAGTATTTT. Amino acids: CASSLLGRTDTQYF.